One T cell receptor beta chain is described in this entry. This entry is derived from a study of a mutant IDH1 vaccine in newly diagnosed glioma. Turning to the study itself: There were roughly 62% males and 37.5% females among treated patients, whose mean age was roughly 40 years. It was radiotherapy, temozolomide, or both that patients received previously, with most receiving both.

Described time point: baseline, week 1 (first vaccination visit). Treatment reported: pre-vaccination baseline after standard-of-care therapy. Newly diagnosed WHO grade 3 or 4 IDH1-mutant, ATRX-lost astrocytomas were identified in the donors. V dropped 3 bases and J dropped 3 bases, with 9 bases sitting between them. The CDR3 runs to 13 residues. CDR1 and CDR2 (germline): SGHRS, YFSETQ. Libraries were prepared by immunoSEQ multiplex PCR; TCRdb keeps only in-frame clonotypes and omits some of them. This sample has about 16,000 clones, with approximately 92% found just once. V and J are TRBV5-1 and TRBJ1-2; D remains ambiguous. The clonotype comes from a woman aged 35 to 49 with glioma. Some clones in this sample may be carry-over from other donors' samples. The sample here was PBMCs, taken from a glioma patient treated with radiotherapy, temozolomide or both. The CDR3 nucleotides read TGCGCCAGCAGCTCGAGCGGGGACTATGGCTACACCTTC. The encoded protein is CASSSSGDYGYTF.